Included here is one T cell receptor beta chain sequence, with context. Its target is not known. The data stem from a study of OX40 agonist ivuxolimab in advanced cancers. Looking at the study overall: Prior checkpoint blockade (anti-PD-1, anti-PD-L1 or anti-CTLA-4) was permitted; around 37% had it.

Overall study findings and caveats: Expanded peripheral T cell antigen specificity was not determined. More expanded clones were found, on average, in CD8+ than in CD4+ T cells.

CDR3 length equals 14 residues. Germline V gene sequence: CDR1 SGHAT, CDR2 FQNNGV. V was cut by 3 bases and J by 4 bases, with 12 bases left in between. Measured with immunoSEQ multiplex PCR; TCRdb has only the in-frame clones, and not every one. The sample lists around 76,000 clones; 60% to 80% were seen once. The TCR sequence derives from an adult with an advanced solid tumor such as melanoma, head and neck, liver or kidney cancer. The V and J genes are TRBV11-2 and TRBJ1-1, with D tentatively TRBD1 (6 bases). This specimen was CD4+ or CD8+ T cells sorted from blood, taken in a trial of the OX40 agonist ivuxolimab. CDR3 DNA sequence: TGTGCCAGCAGCTTCCGGACAGCCCTCACTGAAGCTTTCTTT. This encodes CASSFRTALTEAFF.